This T cell receptor beta chain was documented in a study of T cell responses to AZD1222 COVID-19 vaccine. The CDR3 runs to 13 residues. The germline V gene encodes CDR1 SGDLS and CDR2 YYNGEE. V gave up 7 bases and J gave up 4 bases, with 9 bases separating them. TCRdb's copy holds only in-frame clones and misses some; the assay was immunoSEQ multiplex PCR. The sample shows about 90,000 clones, about 90% of them seen only once. This specimen consisted of peripheral blood, obtained on day 0 of AZD1222 vaccination. This chain connects TRBV9 to TRBJ1-6; tentatively, D is TRBD1 (5 bases). The sequence came from an adult in good health. CDR3 sequence reads: CASGGAYNSPLHF. Here the CDR3 DNA reads TGTGCCAGCGGTGGGGCTTATAATTCACCCCTCCACTTT.